This is a list of T cell receptor beta chains from one sample in a study of T cells in Graves' hyperthyroidism and ophthalmopathy. MiXCR was run by TCRdb on the multiplex PCR reads, yielding one entry per CDR3 protein. The profile shows 200,000 to 250,000 distinct CDR3 sequences, roughly 17% of them singletons. The sequencing input was blood. Source of these receptors: a man in his fifties with Graves' hyperthyroidism. The CDR3 runs from the conserved cysteine through the conserved F or W. Fields, in order: J gene, V gene, clone size, D gene, CDR3 length, CDR3 DNA, CDR3 protein. A D gene is named only where the DNA matches it firmly. Clone size appears in some rows only: once, few, many, or a class for an expanded clone.

TRBJ1-6 | TRBV28 | many | . | 15 | TGTGCCAGCAGTTTAGAGGTGTCCTATAATTCACCCCTCCACTTT | CASSLEVSYNSPLHF
TRBJ2-3 | TRBV12-3/TRBV12-4 | . | . | 14 | TGTGCCAGCAGTTCTCGGACGACCACAGATACGCAGTATTTT | CASSSRTTTDTQYF
TRBJ2-2 | TRBV4-1 | few | . | 15 | TGCGCCAGCAGCAGAACACTAGCAAACACCGGGGAGCTGTTTTTT | CASSRTLANTGELFF
TRBJ1-1 | TRBV20-1 | many | TRBD1 | 13 | TGCAGTGCTAGGGAAAAACCAGGGGGGGAAGCTTTCTTT | CSAREKPGGEAFF
TRBJ1-5 | TRBV19 | many | TRBD1 | 15 | TGTGCCAGTACCGGACAGGGCTGGCGCAATCAGCCCCAGCATTTT | CASTGQGWRNQPQHF
TRBJ1-2 | TRBV7-9 | . | . | 13 | TGCGCCAGCAGCTCTACCCCTGATCATGGCTACACCTTC | CASSSTPDHGYTF
TRBJ2-7 | TRBV7-2 | many | . | 14 | TGTGCCAGCAGCCCATTTACAGGGTACTACGAGCAGTACTTC | CASSPFTGYYEQYF
TRBJ1-5 | TRBV28 | many | . | 12 | TGTGCCAGCAGCGGAGACGGGCAGCCCCAGCATTTT | CASSGDGQPQHF
TRBJ2-7 | TRBV20-1 | many | TRBD2 | 14 | TGCAGTGCTCATCGGGGGGATCCCGACTACGAGCAGTACTTC | CSAHRGDPDYEQYF
TRBJ2-7 | TRBV10-3 | few | TRBD1 | 16 | TGTGCCATCAGTGAGTCATGGGGGACAGGTTCCTACGAGCAGTACTTC | CAISESWGTGSYEQYF
TRBJ2-5 | TRBV15 | many | . | 15 | TGTGCCACCAGCAGAGGTTTTGGAGGCTCAGAGACCCAGTACTTC | CATSRGFGGSETQYF
TRBJ2-7 | TRBV28 | . | . | 14 | TGTGCCAGCAGTTCGACCCCTAGAACCTACGAGCAGTACTTC | CASSSTPRTYEQYF
TRBJ1-5 | TRBV5-1 | few | . | 14 | TGCGCCAGCAGCGCCTCCGGGACTGCCGGGCCCCAGCATTTT | CASSASGTAGPQHF
TRBJ2-1 | TRBV7-8 | many | . | 13 | TGTGCCAGCAGCTTAGAGTTCTACAATGAGCAGTTCTTC | CASSLEFYNEQFF
TRBJ2-1 | TRBV19 | few | . | 15 | TGTGCCAGTAGTCGGTCGGCGGACTCCTACAATGAGCAGTTCTTC | CASSRSADSYNEQFF
TRBJ1-2 | TRBV3-1 | . | . | 12 | TGTGCCAGCAGCACGACAGGAGGTGGCTACACCTTC | CASSTTGGGYTF
TRBJ1-2 | TRBV11-1 | many | . | 12 | TGTGCCAGCAGCGTCAGGGGCTATGGCTACACCTTC | CASSVRGYGYTF
TRBJ1-1 | TRBV10-3 | many | . | 12 | TGTGCCATCAGTGAAGTGCCCCCTGAAGCTTTCTTT | CAISEVPPEAFF
TRBJ2-4 | TRBV28 | many | . | 15 | TGTGCCAGCAGTTTAGCCAGCACGGACAAAAACATTCAGTACTTC | CASSLASTDKNIQYF
TRBJ2-1 | TRBV7-9 | few | TRBD1 | 13 | TGTGCCAGCAGCCGACAGGGCCAAAATGAGCAGTTCTTC | CASSRQGQNEQFF
TRBJ1-1 | TRBV29-1 | few | . | 14 | TGCAGCGTTGTTCTCGGGCTTTTGAACACTGAAGCTTTCTTT | CSVVLGLLNTEAFF
TRBJ1-1 | TRBV27 | many | . | 14 | TGTGCCAGCAGTTTATCATGGGCTGGCACTGAAGCTTTCTTT | CASSLSWAGTEAFF
TRBJ2-5 | TRBV30 | many | TRBD1 | 13 | TGTGCCTGGAGGGACAGGGGGCCTGAGACCCAGTACTTC | CAWRDRGPETQYF
TRBJ2-7 | TRBV12-3/TRBV12-4 | once | . | 14 | TGTGCCAGCAGTTTAGAGACAGAGAAATACGAGCAGTACTTC | CASSLETEKYEQYF
TRBJ2-7 | TRBV20-1 | many | TRBD2 | 14 | TGCAGTGCTAGTGGCATAGCGGGACTCTACGAGCAGTACTTC | CSASGIAGLYEQYF
TRBJ1-3 | TRBV5-1 | . | . | 15 | TGCGCCAGCAGCTTGGGAGCGAGTTCTGGAAACACCATATATTTT | CASSLGASSGNTIYF
TRBJ1-1 | TRBV7-8 | many | . | 14 | TGTGCCAGCAGCGGGAGGAGGGAGAACACTGAAGCTTTCTTT | CASSGRRENTEAFF
TRBJ1-5 | TRBV11-2 | many | . | 13 | TGTGCCAGCAGCTTAACCAGGTTTCAGCCCCAGCATTTT | CASSLTRFQPQHF
TRBJ2-1 | TRBV7-2 | many | TRBD2 | 16 | TGTGCCAGCAGCCGGCTAGCGGGAGGGCCCTACAATGAGCAGTTCTTC | CASSRLAGGPYNEQFF
TRBJ2-6 | TRBV5-1 | few | . | 15 | TGCGCCAGCAGCTTAGGCCGGACTGGGGCCAACGTCCTGACTTTC | CASSLGRTGANVLTF
TRBJ2-7 | TRBV27 | many | TRBD1 | 14 | TGTGCCAGCAGTTACACGACAGGGCTGGACGAGCAGTACTTC | CASSYTTGLDEQYF
TRBJ1-3 | TRBV18 | few | TRBD1 | 12 | TGTGCCAGCTCGGGACAGAGAAACACCATATATTTT | CASSGQRNTIYF
TRBJ2-7 | TRBV20-1 | many | . | 16 | TGCAGTGCTAGAGATAGCCAGCGGAGTATCTCCTACGAGCAGTACTTC | CSARDSQRSISYEQYF
TRBJ2-7 | TRBV29-1 | few | TRBD2 | 18 | TGCAGCGTTGAAGATCTTCCGACTCGCGGGAGTAACACCTACGAGCAGTACTTC | CSVEDLPTRGSNTYEQYF
TRBJ2-3 | TRBV12-3/TRBV12-4 | many | . | 11 | TGTGCCAGCAGGGGGACAGATACGCAGTATTTT | CASRGTDTQYF
TRBJ1-5 | TRBV20-1 | few | TRBD1 | 14 | TGCAGTGCCACCGGACAGGGGGCCTATCAGCCCCAGCATTTT | CSATGQGAYQPQHF
TRBJ2-1 | TRBV11-2 | . | TRBD2 | 16 | TGTGCCAGCAGCTTAGCGACTAGCGGGAGTTTGGGTGAGCAGTTCTTC | CASSLATSGSLGEQFF
TRBJ2-2 | TRBV6-2/TRBV6-3 | many | TRBD2 | 15 | TGTGCCAGCAGCCTGGGCCTTAGCGGGGCCGGGGAGCTGTTTTTT | CASSLGLSGAGELFF
TRBJ2-3 | TRBV5-1 | many | . | 15 | TGCGCCAGCAGCCCCAGCCGAGGAGGCACAGATACGCAGTATTTT | CASSPSRGGTDTQYF
TRBJ1-1 | TRBV18 | . | . | 13 | TGTGCCAGCTCAACAGAGTTCAACACTGAAGCTTTCTTT | CASSTEFNTEAFF
TRBJ2-3 | TRBV29-1 | few | . | 16 | TGCAGCGTTGATAACTTGGATTCGCGGGACCCTGATACGCAGTATTTT | CSVDNLDSRDPDTQYF
TRBJ1-5 | TRBV18 | many | . | 13 | TGTGCCAGCTCACTTGACATCAATCAGCCCCAGCATTTT | CASSLDINQPQHF
TRBJ2-3 | TRBV9 | . | TRBD2 | 16 | TGTGCCAGCAGCGTAGATAGCGGGGATTTCACAGATACGCAGTATTTT | CASSVDSGDFTDTQYF
TRBJ1-3 | TRBV12-3/TRBV12-4 | . | . | 14 | TGTGCCAGCAGCCCTCTAGAATCTGGAAACACCATATATTTT | CASSPLESGNTIYF
TRBJ2-7 | TRBV2 | many | . | 11 | TGTGCCACCCGAAGGGGTGACGAGCAGTACTTC | CATRRGDEQYF
TRBJ2-3 | TRBV27 | . | TRBD1 | 16 | TGTGCCAGCATGGGAGGTGCGGGACAGGCCTCTTATACGCAGTATTTT | CASMGGAGQASYTQYF
TRBJ2-5 | TRBV5-1 | many | TRBD2 | 15 | TGCGCCAGCGGTCCTAGCGGGAGGGCTCAAGAGACCCAGTACTTC | CASGPSGRAQETQYF
TRBJ2-1 | TRBV6-1 | many | TRBD1 | 12 | TGTGCCAGCAGAAGACAGGGCAATGAGCAGTTCTTC | CASRRQGNEQFF
TRBJ2-7 | TRBV28 | many | . | 16 | TGTGCCAGCAGTCCTCCCCCCCAGCGGGTCCCCTACGAGCAGTACTTC | CASSPPPQRVPYEQYF
TRBJ2-5 | TRBV2 | . | TRBD2 | 13 | TGTGCCAGCAATAGCGGGGGACAAGAGACCCAGTACTTC | CASNSGGQETQYF
TRBJ1-1 | TRBV7-9 | many | . | 14 | TGTGCCAGCAGCCTCCGAGGGGAGAACACTGAAGCTTTCTTT | CASSLRGENTEAFF
TRBJ2-3 | TRBV24-1 | few | TRBD1 | 17 | TGTGCCACCAGTGCCACCCCCGGGACAGGGAGCACAGATACGCAGTATTTT | CATSATPGTGSTDTQYF
TRBJ2-1 | TRBV20-1 | few | TRBD2 | 17 | TGCAGTGCTACCGGGACTAGCGGGAGTGGGTCCTACAATGAGCAGTTCTTC | CSATGTSGSGSYNEQFF
TRBJ1-1 | TRBV18 | many | . | 13 | TGTGCCAGCTCACCCGGGTCGCAGGGGTTCGCTTTCTTT | CASSPGSQGFAFF
TRBJ2-5 | TRBV24-1 | few | . | 13 | TGTGCCACCAGTGAAGGTAGCCAAGAGACCCAGTACTTC | CATSEGSQETQYF
TRBJ2-1 | TRBV28 | . | . | 14 | TGTGCCAGCAGTCTGACAGACTCCTACAATGAGCAGTTCTTC | CASSLTDSYNEQFF
TRBJ1-1 | TRBV19 | . | . | 13 | TGTGCCACCCGAAATACAGTGAACACTGAAGCTTTCTTT | CATRNTVNTEAFF
TRBJ2-3 | TRBV5-6 | . | . | 15 | TGTGCCAGCAGCTTGGGGGGGCAAAGCACAGATACGCAGTATTTT | CASSLGGQSTDTQYF
TRBJ2-1 | TRBV10-3 | many | TRBD2 | 18 | TGTGCCATCAGTGAGTCGAGATCGACTAGCGGGAATATGAATGAGCAGTTCTTC | CAISESRSTSGNMNEQFF
TRBJ2-5 | TRBV10-3 | . | TRBD1 | 18 | TGTGCCATCAGTGAGTCGCCCTCAGACAGGGGGGAACGAGAGACCCAGTACTTC | CAISESPSDRGERETQYF